This T cell receptor (beta chain) was sequenced for a study of cytomegalovirus exposure and HLA in healthy donors. The V and J ends lost 5 bases and 5 bases, in that order; junction bases with no gene match: 8. Germline CDR1 reads SEHNR; CDR2 reads FQNEAQ (reference sequence). The CDR3 consists of 16 residues. It was with 60 Vbeta and 13 Jbeta primers that the PCR ran. Method: immunoSEQ multiplex PCR; TCRdb's copy keeps in-frame clones and lacks some. Among about 160,000 clones listed, 65% to 85% were seen once. Specimen: PBMCs. V is TRBV7-9 and J is TRBJ2-3; 12 bases are shared with TRBD2. The source is a woman in her 30s in good health and CMV-seropositive. CDR3 sequence reads: CASSTGLAGTGDTQYF. In DNA form, the CDR3 reads TGTGCCAGCAGCACTGGACTAGCGGGGACTGGAGATACGCAGTATTTT.